What follows is one T cell receptor (beta chain) and its context. The antigen is not known. The data were taken from a study of beta chain features in type 1 diabetes. The isolated RNA, all of it, was reverse transcribed, so expressed TCRB transcripts were what got sequenced. Here immunoSEQ multiplex PCR was the method, and the copy in TCRdb shows in-frame clones only, minus some. The top ten clones hold roughly 4% of a sample with 240,000 or so clones, 25% to 35% of them seen once. The CDR3 is 15 residues long. Trimming pared 0 bases from V and 4 bases from J, leaving 13 bases between. Germline V gives CDR1 SGDLS, CDR2 YYNGEE. Stem cell-like memory, regulatory, central memory and naive CD4+ cells were sorted via CD45RO/CCR7/CD25/CD127/CD95/CD27. Broader study findings: Patients with type 1 diabetes carried fewer insertions and had more deletions at their VDJ junctions. Across patients, naive, central memory and Treg TCRB repertoires exhibited apparently greater similarity than was observed across healthy donors.

This clonotype originated in a man in his thirties or forties in good health. The sequencing sample was made of central memory CD4+ T cells from blood. The chain employs TRBV9 and TRBJ1-2; TRBD1 is a possible D gene (5 bases). CDR3 amino acids: CASSVVGDSRYGYTF. The CDR3 DNA follows: TGTGCCAGCAGCGTAGTTGGGGACTCACGCTATGGCTACACCTTC.